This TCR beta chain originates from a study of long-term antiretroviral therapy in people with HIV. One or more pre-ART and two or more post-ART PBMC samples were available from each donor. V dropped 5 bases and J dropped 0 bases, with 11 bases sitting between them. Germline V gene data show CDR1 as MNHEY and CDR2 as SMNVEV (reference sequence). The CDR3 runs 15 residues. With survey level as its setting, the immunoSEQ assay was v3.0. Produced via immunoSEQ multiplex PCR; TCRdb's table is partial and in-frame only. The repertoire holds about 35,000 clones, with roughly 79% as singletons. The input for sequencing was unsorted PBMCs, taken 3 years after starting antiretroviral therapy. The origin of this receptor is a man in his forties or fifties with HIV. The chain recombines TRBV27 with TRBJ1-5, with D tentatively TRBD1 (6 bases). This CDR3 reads CASSPQGISNQPQHF. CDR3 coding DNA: TGTGCCAGCAGTCCTCAGGGGATTAGCAATCAGCCCCAGCATTTT.